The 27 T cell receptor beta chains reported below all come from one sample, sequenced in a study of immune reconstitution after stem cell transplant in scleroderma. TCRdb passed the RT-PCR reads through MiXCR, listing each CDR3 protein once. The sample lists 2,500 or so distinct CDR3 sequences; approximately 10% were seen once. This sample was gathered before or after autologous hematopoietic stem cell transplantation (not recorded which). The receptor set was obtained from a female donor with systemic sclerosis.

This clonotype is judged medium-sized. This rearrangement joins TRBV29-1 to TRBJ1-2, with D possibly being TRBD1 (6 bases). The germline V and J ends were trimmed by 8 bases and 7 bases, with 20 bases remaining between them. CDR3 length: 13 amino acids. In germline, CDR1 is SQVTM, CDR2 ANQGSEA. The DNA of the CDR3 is TGCAGCTCAGAGGCGGTCAGGGGTTCTGGCTACACCTTC. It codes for CSSEAVRGSGYTF.

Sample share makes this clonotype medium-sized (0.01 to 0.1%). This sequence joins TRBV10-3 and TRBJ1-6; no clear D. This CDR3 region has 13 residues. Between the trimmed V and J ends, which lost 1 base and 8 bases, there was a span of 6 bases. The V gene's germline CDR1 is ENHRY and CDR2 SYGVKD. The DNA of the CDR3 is TGTGCCATCAGTGAGTTCGAGTATTCACCCCTCCACTTT. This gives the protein CAISEFEYSPLHF.

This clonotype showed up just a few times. The CDR3 nucleotides are TGTGCCAGCTCCGGGGGGCTTCAAGAGACCCAGTACTTC. It codes for CASSGGLQETQYF. This sequence joins TRBV18 and TRBJ2-5; weak D call: TRBD2 (7 bases). This CDR3 is built from 13 residues. V was shortened by 6 bases and J by 2 bases, with 10 bases between the two germline ends. In germline, CDR1 is KGHSH, CDR2 LQKENI.

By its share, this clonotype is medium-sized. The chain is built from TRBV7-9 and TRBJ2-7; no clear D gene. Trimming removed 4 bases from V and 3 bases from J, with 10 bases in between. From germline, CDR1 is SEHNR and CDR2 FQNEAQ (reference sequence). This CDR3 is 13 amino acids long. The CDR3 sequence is CASSSNPLYEQYF. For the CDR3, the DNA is TGTGCCAGCAGCTCGAACCCCCTCTACGAGCAGTACTTC.

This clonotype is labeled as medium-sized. CDR3 region: CSARPTGGRTGELFF. In DNA form, the CDR3 reads TGCAGTGCTAGACCCACAGGGGGCAGGACCGGGGAGCTGTTTTTT. J is TRBJ2-2 and V is TRBV20-1; 9 nucleotides align to TRBD1. The germline gives CDR1 DFQATT, CDR2 SNEGSKA (reference sequence). This CDR3 is 15 amino acids long. V shed 2 bases and J 5 bases; nucleotides not matched to a gene: 6.

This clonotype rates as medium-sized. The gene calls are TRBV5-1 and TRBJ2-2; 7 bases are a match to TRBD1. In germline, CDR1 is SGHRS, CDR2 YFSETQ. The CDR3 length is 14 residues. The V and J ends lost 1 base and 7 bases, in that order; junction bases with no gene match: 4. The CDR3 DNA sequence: TGCGCCAGCAGCTTGAGGGGGCAACACGGGGAGCTGTTTTTT. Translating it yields CASSLRGQHGELFF. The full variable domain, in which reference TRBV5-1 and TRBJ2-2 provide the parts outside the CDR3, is KAGVTQTPRYLIKTRGQQVTLSCSPISGHRSVSWYQQTPGQGLQFLFEYFSETQRNKGNFPGRFSGRQFSNSRSEMNVSTLELGDSALYLCASSLRGQHGELFFGEGSRLTVL.

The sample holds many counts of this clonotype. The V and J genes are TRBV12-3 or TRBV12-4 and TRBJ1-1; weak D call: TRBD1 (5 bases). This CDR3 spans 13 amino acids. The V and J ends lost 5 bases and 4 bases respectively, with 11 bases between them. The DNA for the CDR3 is TGTGCCAGCAGTGGGGGGACTGTCACTGAAGCTTTCTTT. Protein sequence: CASSGGTVTEAFF.

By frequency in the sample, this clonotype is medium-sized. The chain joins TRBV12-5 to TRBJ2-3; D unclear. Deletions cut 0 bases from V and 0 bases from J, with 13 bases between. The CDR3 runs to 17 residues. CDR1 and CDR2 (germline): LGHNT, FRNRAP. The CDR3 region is CASGLVRTTPSTDTQYF. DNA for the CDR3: TGTGCTAGTGGTTTGGTTCGTACAACCCCTAGCACAGATACGCAGTATTTT.

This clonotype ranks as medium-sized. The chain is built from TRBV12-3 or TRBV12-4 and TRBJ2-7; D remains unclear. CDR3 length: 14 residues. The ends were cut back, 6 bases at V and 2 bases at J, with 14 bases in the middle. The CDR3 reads CASSIASGPYEQYF. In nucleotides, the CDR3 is TGTGCCAGCAGCATCGCTTCGGGTCCCTACGAGCAGTACTTC.

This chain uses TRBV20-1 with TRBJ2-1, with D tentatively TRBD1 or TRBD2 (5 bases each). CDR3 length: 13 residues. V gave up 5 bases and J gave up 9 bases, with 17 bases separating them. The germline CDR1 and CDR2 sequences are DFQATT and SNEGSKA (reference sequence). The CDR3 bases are TGCAGTGCTCTTGTCGGGGCCCCGGGTGAGCAGTTCTTC. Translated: CSALVGAPGEQFF.

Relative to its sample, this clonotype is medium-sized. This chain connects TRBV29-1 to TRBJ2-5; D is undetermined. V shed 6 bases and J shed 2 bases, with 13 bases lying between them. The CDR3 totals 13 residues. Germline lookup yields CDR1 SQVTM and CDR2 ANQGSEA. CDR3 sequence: CSVTRILQETQYF. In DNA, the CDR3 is TGCAGCGTGACCCGTATATTGCAAGAGACCCAGTACTTC.

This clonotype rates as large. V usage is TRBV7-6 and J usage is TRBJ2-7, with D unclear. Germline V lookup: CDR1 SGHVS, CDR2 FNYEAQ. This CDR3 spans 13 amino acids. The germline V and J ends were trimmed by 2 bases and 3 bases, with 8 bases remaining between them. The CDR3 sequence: CASSLYPYYEQYF. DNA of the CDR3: TGTGCCAGCAGCTTATATCCCTACTACGAGCAGTACTTC.

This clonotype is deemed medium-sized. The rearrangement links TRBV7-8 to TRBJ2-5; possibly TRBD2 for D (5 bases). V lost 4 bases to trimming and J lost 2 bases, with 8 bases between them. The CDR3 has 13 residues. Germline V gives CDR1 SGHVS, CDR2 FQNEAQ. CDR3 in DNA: TGTGCCAGCAGCTCGCCGGGGCAAGAGACCCAGTACTTC. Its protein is CASSSPGQETQYF.

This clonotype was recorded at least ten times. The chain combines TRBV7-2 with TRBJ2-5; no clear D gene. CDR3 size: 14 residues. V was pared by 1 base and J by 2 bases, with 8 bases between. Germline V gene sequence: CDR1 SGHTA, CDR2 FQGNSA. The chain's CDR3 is CASSLGGTQETQYF. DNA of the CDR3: TGTGCCAGCAGCTTAGGAGGAACTCAAGAGACCCAGTACTTC.

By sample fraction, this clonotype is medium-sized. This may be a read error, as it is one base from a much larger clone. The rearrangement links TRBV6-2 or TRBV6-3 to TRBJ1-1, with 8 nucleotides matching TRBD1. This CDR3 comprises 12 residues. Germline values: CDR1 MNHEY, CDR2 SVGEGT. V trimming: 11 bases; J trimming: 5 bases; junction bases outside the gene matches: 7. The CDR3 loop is CAARQGRTEAFF. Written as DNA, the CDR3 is TGTGCCGCCCGACAGGGGAGGACTGAAGCTTTCTTT.

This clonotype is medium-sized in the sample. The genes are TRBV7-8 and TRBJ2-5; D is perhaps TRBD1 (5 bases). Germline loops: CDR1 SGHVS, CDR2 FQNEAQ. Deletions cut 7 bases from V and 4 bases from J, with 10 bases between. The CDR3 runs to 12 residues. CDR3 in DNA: TGTGCCAGCACTTTTAGGGGAGAGACCCAGTACTTC. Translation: CASTFRGETQYF.

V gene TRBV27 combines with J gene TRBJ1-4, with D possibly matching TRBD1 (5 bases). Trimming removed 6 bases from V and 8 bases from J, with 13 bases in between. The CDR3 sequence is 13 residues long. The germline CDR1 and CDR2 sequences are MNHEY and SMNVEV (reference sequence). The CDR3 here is CASRGHVDEKLFF. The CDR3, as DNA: TGTGCCAGCAGAGGACATGTAGACGAAAAACTGTTTTTT.

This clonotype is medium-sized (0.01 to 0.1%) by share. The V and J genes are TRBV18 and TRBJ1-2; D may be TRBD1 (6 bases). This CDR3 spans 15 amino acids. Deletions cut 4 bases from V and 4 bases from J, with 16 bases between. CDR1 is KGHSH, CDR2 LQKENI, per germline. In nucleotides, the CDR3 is TGTGCCAGCTCACGGGATCGCGGACAGATCTATGGCTACACCTTC. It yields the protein CASSRDRGQIYGYTF.

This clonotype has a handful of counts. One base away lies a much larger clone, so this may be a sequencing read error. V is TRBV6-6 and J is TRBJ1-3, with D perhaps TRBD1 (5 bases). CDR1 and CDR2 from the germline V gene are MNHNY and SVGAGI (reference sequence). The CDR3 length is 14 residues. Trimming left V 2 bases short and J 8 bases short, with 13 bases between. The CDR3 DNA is TGTGCCAGCAGTTACGGGGCAGGAAAGTACACCATATATTTT. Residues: CASSYGAGKYTIYF.

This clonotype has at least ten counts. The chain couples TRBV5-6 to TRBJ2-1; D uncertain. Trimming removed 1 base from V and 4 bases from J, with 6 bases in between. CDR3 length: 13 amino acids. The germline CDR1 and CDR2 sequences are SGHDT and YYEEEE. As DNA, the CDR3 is TGTGCCAGCAGCTTGCCGAGGTACAATGAGCAGTTCTTC. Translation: CASSLPRYNEQFF.

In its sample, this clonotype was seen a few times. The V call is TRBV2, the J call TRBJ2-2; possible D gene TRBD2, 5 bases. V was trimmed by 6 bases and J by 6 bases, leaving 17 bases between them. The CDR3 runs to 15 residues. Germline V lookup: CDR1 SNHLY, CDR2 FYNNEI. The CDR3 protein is CASRPEGLDSGELFF. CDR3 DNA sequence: TGTGCCAGCAGGCCAGAGGGTTTGGACTCCGGGGAGCTGTTTTTT. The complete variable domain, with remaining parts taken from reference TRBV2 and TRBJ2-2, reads EPEVTQTPSHQVTQMGQEVILRCVPISNHLYFYWYRQILGQKVEFLVSFYNNEISEKSEIFDDQFSVERPDGSNFTLKIRSTKLEDSAMYFCASRPEGLDSGELFFGEGSRLTVL.

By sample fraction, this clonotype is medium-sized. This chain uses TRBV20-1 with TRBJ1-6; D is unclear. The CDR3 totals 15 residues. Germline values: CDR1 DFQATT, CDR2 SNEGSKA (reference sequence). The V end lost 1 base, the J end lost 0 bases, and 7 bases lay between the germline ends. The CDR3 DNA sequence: TGCAGTGCTAGAGCGGGCCTCTCCTATAATTCACCCCTCCACTTT. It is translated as CSARAGLSYNSPLHF.

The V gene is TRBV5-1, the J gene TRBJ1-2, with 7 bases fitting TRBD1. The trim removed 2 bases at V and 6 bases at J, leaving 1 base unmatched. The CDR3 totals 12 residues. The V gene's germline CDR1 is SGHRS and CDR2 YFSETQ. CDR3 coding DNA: TGCGCCAGCAGCTTACAGGGGAATGGCTACACCTTC. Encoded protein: CASSLQGNGYTF.

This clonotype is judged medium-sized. Here the CDR3 DNA reads TGCGCCAGCAGCCTCGAACAGGGGGCAGATGAGCAGTTCTTC. This gives the protein CASSLEQGADEQFF. V usage is TRBV4-1 and J usage is TRBJ2-1, with 9 bases matching TRBD1. Germline loops: CDR1 MGHRA, CDR2 YSYEKL. Losses at the gene ends were 4 bases for V and 8 bases for J; bases not matched to a gene: 6. This CDR3 contains 14 residues.

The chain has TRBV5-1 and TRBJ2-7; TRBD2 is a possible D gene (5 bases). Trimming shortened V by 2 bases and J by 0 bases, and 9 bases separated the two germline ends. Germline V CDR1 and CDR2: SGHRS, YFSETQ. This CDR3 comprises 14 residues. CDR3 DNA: TGCGCCAGCAGCTTAACAGCGGCCTCCTACGAGCAGTACTTC. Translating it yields CASSLTAASYEQYF.

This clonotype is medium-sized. The CDR3 here is CASSTSSTPPYGYTF. CDR3 in DNA: TGTGCCAGCAGTACCAGTTCAACGCCCCCCTATGGCTACACCTTC. This chain links TRBV2 with TRBJ1-2, with D uncertain. The ends were cut back, 5 bases at V and 4 bases at J, with 17 bases in the middle. The CDR3 is 15 residues long. CDR1 is SNHLY, CDR2 FYNNEI, per germline.

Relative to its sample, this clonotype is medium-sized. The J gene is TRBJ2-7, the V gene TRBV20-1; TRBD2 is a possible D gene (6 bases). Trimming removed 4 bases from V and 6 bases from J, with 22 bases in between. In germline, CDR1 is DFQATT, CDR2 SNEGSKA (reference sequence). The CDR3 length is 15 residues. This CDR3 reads CSATISGSGAIEQYF. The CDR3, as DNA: TGCAGTGCTACTATCAGCGGGTCCGGGGCTATCGAGCAGTACTTC.